The 23 T cell receptor beta chains in this list originate from one sample, sequenced in a study of cytomegalovirus exposure and HLA in healthy donors. The study ran its PCR with 60 Vbeta and 13 Jbeta primers. Clones were read by immunoSEQ multiplex PCR, and TCRdb kept only the in-frame ones, dropping some. This repertoire shows a few hundred thousand clones, approximately 83% found once; its top ten account for approximately 10%. Sequenced sample: PBMCs. The receptors originated from a woman aged 45-65 years in good health and CMV-seropositive.

The V and J genes are TRBV28 and TRBJ2-1; 8 nucleotides agree with TRBD1. The CDR3 length is 15 residues. V shed 2 bases, J shed 3 bases, and the junction held 3 bases outside the gene matches. Germline values: CDR1 MDHEN, CDR2 SYDVKM. The CDR3 here is CASSLGQGFYNEQFF. The CDR3, as DNA: TGTGCCAGCAGTTTAGGACAGGGCTTCTACAATGAGCAGTTCTTC.

The chain combines TRBV9 with TRBJ2-3; a possible D gene is TRBD1 (5 bases). Germline CDR1 is SGDLS and CDR2 is YYNGEE. V was clipped by 4 bases and J by 5 bases, with 5 bases between them. The CDR3 sequence is 11 residues long. The chain's CDR3 is CASSRGDTQYF. The CDR3 DNA reads TGTGCCAGCAGCAGGGGAGATACGCAGTATTTT.

The gene calls are TRBV7-8 and TRBJ2-3; 8 bases match TRBD2. From germline, CDR1 is SGHVS and CDR2 FQNEAQ. This CDR3 comprises 16 residues. The trim removed 5 bases at V and 9 bases at J, leaving 16 bases unmatched. The CDR3 bases are TGTGCCAGCAGCCCCACCATAGATGGCGGGAGGTCGACGCAGTATTTT. It encodes CASSPTIDGGRSTQYF. The full variable domain, rest sourced from reference TRBV7-8 and TRBJ2-3, is GAGVSQSPRYKVAKRGQDVALRCDPISGHVSLFWYQQALGQGPEFLTYFQNEAQLDKSGLPSDRFFAERPEGSVSTLKIQRTQQEDSAVYLCASSPTIDGGRSTQYFGPGTRLTVL.

The rearrangement uses TRBV4-3 and TRBJ1-2; unclear D gene. Looked up from germline, CDR1 is LGHNA and CDR2 is YSLEER. The CDR3 runs 18 residues. Trimming cost V 1 base and J 2 bases, with 20 bases left between them. The CDR3 DNA reads as TGCGCCAGCAGCCAAGCTTCGGGAACGCTAAGAAAAAACTATGGCTACACCTTC. Translated, it gives CASSQASGTLRKNYGYTF.

The rearrangement uses TRBV9 and TRBJ1-1, with D uncertain. The V gene lost 3 bases and the J gene lost 1 base, with 10 bases spanning the gap. Per germline, CDR1 SGDLS and CDR2 YYNGEE. This CDR3 is built from 14 residues. CDR3 bases: TGTGCCAGCAGCGCGACCGGCGGGAACACTGAAGCTTTCTTT. Protein: CASSATGGNTEAFF.

This clone was seen a few times. The rearrangement uses TRBV6-1 and TRBJ1-5; TRBD1 might be the D (5 bases). Germline V gene lookup returns CDR1 MNHNS and CDR2 SASEGT. The V gene lost 5 bases and the J gene lost 6 bases, with 11 bases spanning the gap. The CDR3 length is 13 residues. In DNA form, the CDR3 reads TGTGCCAGCAGTTCCAGGGTCGGTCAGCCCCAGCATTTT. This sequence encodes CASSSRVGQPQHF.

The CDR3 loop reads CASSPQGMDTEAFF. CDR3 nucleotides: TGTGCCAGCTCACCACAGGGGATGGACACTGAAGCTTTCTTT. The rearrangement joins TRBV18 to TRBJ1-1; possibly TRBD1 for D (5 bases). Germline CDR1 reads KGHSH; CDR2 reads LQKENI. The CDR3 is 14 amino acids. V gave up 1 base and J gave up 3 bases, with 9 bases separating them.

The chain has TRBV2 and TRBJ1-1, with 7 bases aligning to TRBD1. The ends lost 6 bases at V and 4 bases at J; junction bases unmatched: 14. The CDR3 loop spans 16 amino acids. Germline V CDR1 and CDR2: SNHLY, FYNNEI. CDR3: CASRKMDRTFATEAFF. The CDR3 bases are TGTGCCAGCAGGAAAATGGACAGGACTTTCGCCACTGAAGCTTTCTTT.

The V call is TRBV5-1, the J call TRBJ2-6, with a possible D match to TRBD2 (5 bases). The V gene lost 4 bases and the J gene lost 0 bases, with 11 bases spanning the gap. The germline CDR1 and CDR2 sequences are SGHRS and YFSETQ. The CDR3 loop spans 16 amino acids. The CDR3, as DNA: TGCGCCAGCAGCCGCATCGGAGGCTCTGGGGCCAACGTCCTGACTTTC. Residues: CASSRIGGSGANVLTF.

V is TRBV2 and J is TRBJ2-2, with 8 bases matching TRBD2. Per germline, CDR1 SNHLY and CDR2 FYNNEI. The CDR3 consists of 15 residues. V trimming: 10 bases; J trimming: 1 base; junction bases outside the gene matches: 8. In DNA form, the CDR3 reads TGTGCCACCAAAGCCGGGACTAGGAACACCGGGGAGCTGTTTTTT. This codes for CATKAGTRNTGELFF.

V gene TRBV29-1 combines with J gene TRBJ2-7; 7 bases are a match to TRBD2. The germline gives CDR1 SQVTM, CDR2 ANQGSEA. V lost 6 bases to trimming and J lost 3 bases; unmatched junction nucleotides: 8. This CDR3 is built from 13 residues. CDR3 in DNA: TGCAGCGTCGTGCCGGGGACTAACTACGAGCAGTACTTC. Translating gives CSVVPGTNYEQYF.

The CDR3 reads CASSRVGASGYTF. CDR3 coding DNA: TGTGCCAGTAGTAGAGTGGGGGCGAGCGGCTACACCTTC. The rearrangement links TRBV19 to TRBJ1-2; TRBD1 is a possible D gene (6 bases). The CDR3 totals 13 residues. From germline, CDR1 is LNHDA and CDR2 SQIVND (reference sequence). With 4 bases removed from V and 8 bases from J, the gap between germline ends came to 14 bases.

The chain joins TRBV5-1 to TRBJ2-7; possible D gene TRBD2, 5 bases. V lost 4 bases to trimming and J lost 1 base, with 12 bases between them. Germline CDR1 is SGHRS and CDR2 is YFSETQ. This CDR3 region has 14 residues. As DNA, the CDR3 is TGCGCCAGCAGCGTATCCGGGGTTTCCTACGAGCAGTACTTC. Its protein product is CASSVSGVSYEQYF.

The CDR3 region has the DNA TGTGCCAGCAGTGAAGCGGGTCCAGGGGAGGGCTATGGCTACACCTTC. Translating gives CASSEAGPGEGYGYTF. The J gene is TRBJ1-2, the V gene TRBV6-1, with D perhaps matching TRBD1 (6 bases). This CDR3 has 16 amino acids. V lost 0 bases to trimming and J lost 4 bases, with 15 bases between them. Germline assignment: CDR1 MNHNS and CDR2 SASEGT.

This chain connects TRBV25-1 to TRBJ1-2, with D unresolved. The germline CDR1 and CDR2 sequences are MGHDK and SYGVNS. V was pared by 3 bases and J by 3 bases, with 17 bases between. The length of the CDR3 is 16 residues. In DNA, the CDR3 is TGTGCCAGCAGTGATAGATACTTCGTCGATTACTATGGCTACACCTTC. It translates to CASSDRYFVDYYGYTF.

A note on this clone: The same CDR3 arises from other DNA sequences in this sample as well. The genes are TRBV9 and TRBJ2-5; TRBD2 agrees at 14 bases. Germline V gene lookup returns CDR1 SGDLS and CDR2 YYNGEE. V lost 0 bases to trimming and J lost 5 bases; unmatched junction nucleotides: 3. CDR3 length equals 16 residues. The CDR3 is CASSVGGLAGVETQYF. Written as DNA, the CDR3 is TGTGCCAGCAGCGTAGGGGGACTAGCGGGGGTGGAGACCCAGTACTTC.

The chain couples TRBV5-1 to TRBJ1-6; D is ambiguous. Germline values: CDR1 SGHRS, CDR2 YFSETQ. This CDR3 region has 14 residues. V was clipped by 0 bases and J by 6 bases, with 7 bases between them. The CDR3 spells CASSLGGFNSPLHF. The CDR3 nucleotides are TGCGCCAGCAGCTTGGGAGGATTTAATTCACCCCTCCACTTT.

The V gene is TRBV4-1, the J gene TRBJ1-5; D might be TRBD1 (5 bases). The CDR3 loop spans 20 amino acids. Trimming pared 0 bases from V and 0 bases from J, leaving 21 bases between. CDR1 is MGHRA, CDR2 YSYEKL, per germline. CDR3 amino acids: CASSQEPTGERTYSNQPQHF. The CDR3 nucleotides are TGCGCCAGCAGCCAAGAACCTACGGGGGAAAGGACTTATAGCAATCAGCCCCAGCATTTT.

This rearrangement joins TRBV5-1 to TRBJ2-7; the match to TRBD2 covers 8 bases. V shed 3 bases, J shed 3 bases, and the junction held 2 bases outside the gene matches. Germline V CDR1 and CDR2: SGHRS, YFSETQ. The CDR3 is 13 amino acids. DNA for the CDR3: TGCGCCAGCAGCTCCCTAGCGGGCTACGAGCAGTACTTC. Encoded protein: CASSSLAGYEQYF.

This chain joins TRBV7-9 and TRBJ2-1; D unresolved. Trimming removed 4 bases at V and 0 bases at J, with 16 bases between. CDR1 SEHNR and CDR2 FQNEAQ come from the germline V gene (reference sequence). The CDR3 has 17 amino acids. The CDR3 bases are TGTGCCAGCAGCTACGACTTGTTGCGAAGCTCCTACAATGAGCAGTTCTTC. The encoded protein is CASSYDLLRSSYNEQFF.

The V and J genes are TRBV18 and TRBJ1-2, with a weak D call TRBD1 (6 bases). Trimming took 4 bases from V and 6 from J, leaving 15 bases between them. Germline V gene data show CDR1 as KGHSH and CDR2 as LQKENI. This CDR3 is built from 14 residues. The DNA of the CDR3 is TGTGCCAGCTCACTCACACAGGGTGTAAATGGCTACACCTTC. Amino acid sequence: CASSLTQGVNGYTF.

The chain carries TRBV19 and TRBJ1-4; D uncertain. V shed 3 bases and J shed 4 bases, with 6 bases lying between them. The CDR3 is made up of 13 amino acids. The germline V gene has CDR1 LNHDA and CDR2 SQIVND (reference sequence). This CDR3 is CASSITDNEKLFF. The CDR3 nucleotides are TGTGCCAGTAGTATCACAGATAATGAAAAACTGTTTTTT.

The chain uses TRBV19 and TRBJ1-6, with 7 bases aligning to TRBD1. The CDR3 extends over 12 amino acids. Losses at the gene ends were 4 bases for V and 14 bases for J; bases not matched to a gene: 5. Germline V gives CDR1 LNHDA, CDR2 SQIVND (reference sequence). The CDR3 loop reads CASSKQGNALHF. The DNA for the CDR3 is TGTGCCAGTAGTAAACAGGGGAACGCCCTCCACTTT.